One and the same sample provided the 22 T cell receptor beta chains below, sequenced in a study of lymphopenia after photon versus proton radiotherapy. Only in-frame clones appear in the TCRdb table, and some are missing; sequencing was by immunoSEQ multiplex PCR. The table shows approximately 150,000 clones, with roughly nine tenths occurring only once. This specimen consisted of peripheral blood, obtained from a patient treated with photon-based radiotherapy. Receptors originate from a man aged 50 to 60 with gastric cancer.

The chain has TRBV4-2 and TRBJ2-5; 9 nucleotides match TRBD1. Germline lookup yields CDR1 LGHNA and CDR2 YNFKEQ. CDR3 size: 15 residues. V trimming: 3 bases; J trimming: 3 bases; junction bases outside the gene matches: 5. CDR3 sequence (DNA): TGTGCCAGCAGCCAGGAGGGACAGGGCAAAGAGACCCAGTACTTC. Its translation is CASSQEGQGKETQYF.

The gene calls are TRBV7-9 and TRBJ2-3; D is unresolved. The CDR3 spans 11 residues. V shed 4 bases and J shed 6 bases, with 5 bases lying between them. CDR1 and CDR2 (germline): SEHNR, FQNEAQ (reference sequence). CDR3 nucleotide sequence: TGTGCCAGCAGCTCACCCGATACGCAGTATTTT. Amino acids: CASSSPDTQYF.

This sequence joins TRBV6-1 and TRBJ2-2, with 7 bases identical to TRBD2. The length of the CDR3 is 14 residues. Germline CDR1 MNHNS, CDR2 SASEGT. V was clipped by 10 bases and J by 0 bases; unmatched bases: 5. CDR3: CAILTSTNTGELFF. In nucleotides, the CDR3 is TGTGCCATATTGACTAGCACGAACACCGGGGAGCTGTTTTTT.

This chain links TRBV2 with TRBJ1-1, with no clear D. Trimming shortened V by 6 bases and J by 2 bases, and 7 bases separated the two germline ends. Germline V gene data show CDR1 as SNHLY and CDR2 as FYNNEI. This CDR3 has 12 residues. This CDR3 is CASSRPNTEAFF. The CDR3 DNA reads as TGTGCCAGCAGCAGACCCAACACTGAAGCTTTCTTT.

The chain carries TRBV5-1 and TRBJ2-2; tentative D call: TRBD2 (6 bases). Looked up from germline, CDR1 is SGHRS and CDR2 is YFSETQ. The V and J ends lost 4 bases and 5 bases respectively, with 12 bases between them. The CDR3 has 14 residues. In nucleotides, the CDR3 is TGCGCCAGCAGCATCGGGAGCGGGACCGGGGAGCTGTTTTTT. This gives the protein CASSIGSGTGELFF.

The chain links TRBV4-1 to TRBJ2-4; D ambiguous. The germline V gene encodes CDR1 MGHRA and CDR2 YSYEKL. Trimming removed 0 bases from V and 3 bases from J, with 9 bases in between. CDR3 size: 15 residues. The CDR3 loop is CASSQEGPGKNIQYF. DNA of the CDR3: TGCGCCAGCAGCCAAGAAGGGCCAGGCAAAAACATTCAGTACTTC.

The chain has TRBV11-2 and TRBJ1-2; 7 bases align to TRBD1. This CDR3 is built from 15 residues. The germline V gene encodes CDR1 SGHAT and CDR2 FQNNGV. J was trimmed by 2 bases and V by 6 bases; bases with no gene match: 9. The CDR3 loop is CASRSPGQRNYGYTF. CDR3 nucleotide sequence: TGTGCCAGCAGATCACCGGGACAGCGGAACTATGGCTACACCTTC. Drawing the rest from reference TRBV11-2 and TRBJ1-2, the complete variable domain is EAGVAQSPRYKIIEKRQSVAFWCNPISGHATLYWYQQILGQGPKLLIQFQNNGVVDDSQLPKDRFSAERLKGVDSTLKIQPAKLEDSAVYLCASRSPGQRNYGYTFGSGTRLTVV.

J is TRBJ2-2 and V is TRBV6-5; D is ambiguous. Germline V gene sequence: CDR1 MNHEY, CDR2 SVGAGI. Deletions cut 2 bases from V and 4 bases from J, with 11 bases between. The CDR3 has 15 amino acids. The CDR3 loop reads CASSYNRPVTGELFF. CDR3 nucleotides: TGTGCCAGCAGTTACAATCGGCCGGTCACCGGGGAGCTGTTTTTT.

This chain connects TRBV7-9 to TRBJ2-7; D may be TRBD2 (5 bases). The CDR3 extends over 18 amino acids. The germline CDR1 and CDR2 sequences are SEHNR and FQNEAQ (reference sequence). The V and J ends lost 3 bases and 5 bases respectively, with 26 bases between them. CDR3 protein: CASSFSRKPSSWEHEQYF. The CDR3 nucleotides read TGTGCCAGCAGCTTCTCCCGGAAACCTAGCTCATGGGAGCACGAGCAGTACTTC.

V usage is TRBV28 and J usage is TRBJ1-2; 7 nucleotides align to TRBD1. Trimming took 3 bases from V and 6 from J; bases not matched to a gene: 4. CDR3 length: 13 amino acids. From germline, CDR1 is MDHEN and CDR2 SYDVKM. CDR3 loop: CASSFNRGHGYTF. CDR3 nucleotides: TGTGCCAGCAGTTTCAACAGGGGTCATGGCTACACCTTC.

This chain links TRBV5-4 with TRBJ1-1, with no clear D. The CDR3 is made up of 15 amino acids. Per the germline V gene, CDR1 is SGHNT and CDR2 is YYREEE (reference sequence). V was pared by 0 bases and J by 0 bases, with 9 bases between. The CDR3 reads CASSLGTEMNTEAFF. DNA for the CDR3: TGTGCCAGCAGCTTGGGAACAGAGATGAACACTGAAGCTTTCTTT.

CDR3 region: CASSPGFSSYEQYF. CDR3 coding DNA: TGTGCCAGCTCACCGGGGTTTAGCTCCTACGAGCAGTACTTC. The chain combines TRBV18 with TRBJ2-7, with unresolved D. V lost 3 bases to trimming and J lost 0 bases, with 9 bases between them. CDR3 length: 14 residues. Germline values: CDR1 KGHSH, CDR2 LQKENI.

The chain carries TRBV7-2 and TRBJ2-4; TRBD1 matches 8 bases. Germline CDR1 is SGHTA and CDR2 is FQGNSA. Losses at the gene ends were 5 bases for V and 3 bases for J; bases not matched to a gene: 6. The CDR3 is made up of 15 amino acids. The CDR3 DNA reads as TGTGCCAGCAGCGCAACAGGGGGACTCAAAAACATTCAGTACTTC. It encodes CASSATGGLKNIQYF.

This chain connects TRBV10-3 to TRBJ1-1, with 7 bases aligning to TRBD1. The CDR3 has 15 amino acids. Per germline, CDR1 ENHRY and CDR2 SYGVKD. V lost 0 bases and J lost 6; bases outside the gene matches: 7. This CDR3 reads CAISESSGQASEAFF. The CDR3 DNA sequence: TGTGCCATCAGTGAGTCTAGCGGACAGGCGTCTGAAGCTTTCTTT.

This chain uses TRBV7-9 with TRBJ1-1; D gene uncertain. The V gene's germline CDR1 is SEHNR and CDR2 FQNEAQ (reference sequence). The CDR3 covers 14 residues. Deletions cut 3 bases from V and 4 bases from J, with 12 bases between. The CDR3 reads CASSLLQETTEAFF. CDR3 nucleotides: TGTGCCAGCAGCTTGCTTCAGGAGACCACTGAAGCTTTCTTT.

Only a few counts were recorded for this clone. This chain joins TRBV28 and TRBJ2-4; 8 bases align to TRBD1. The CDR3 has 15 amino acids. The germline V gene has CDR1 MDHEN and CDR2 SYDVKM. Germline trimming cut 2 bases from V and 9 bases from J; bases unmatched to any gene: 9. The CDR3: CASSLRDRLTGIQYF. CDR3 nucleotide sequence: TGTGCCAGCAGTTTACGGGACAGGTTAACGGGCATTCAGTACTTC.

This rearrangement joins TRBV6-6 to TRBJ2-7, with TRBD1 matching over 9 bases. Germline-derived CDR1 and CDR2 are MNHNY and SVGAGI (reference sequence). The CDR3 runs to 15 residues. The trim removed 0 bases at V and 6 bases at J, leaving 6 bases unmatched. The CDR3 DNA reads TGTGCCAGCAGTTACTCCCGGGACAGGGACCCCGAGCAGTACTTC. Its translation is CASSYSRDRDPEQYF.

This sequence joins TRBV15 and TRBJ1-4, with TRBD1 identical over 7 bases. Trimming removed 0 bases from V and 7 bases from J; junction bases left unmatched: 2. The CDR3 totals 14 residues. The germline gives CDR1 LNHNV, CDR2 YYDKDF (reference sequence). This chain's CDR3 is CATSRDRGSEKLFF. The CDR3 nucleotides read TGTGCCACCAGCAGAGACAGGGGGTCTGAAAAACTGTTTTTT. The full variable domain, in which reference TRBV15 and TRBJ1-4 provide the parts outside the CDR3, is DAMVIQNPRYQVTQFGKPVTLSCSQTLNHNVMYWYQQKSSQAPKLLFHYYDKDFNNEADTPDNFQSRRPNTSFCFLDIRSPGLGDTAMYLCATSRDRGSEKLFFGSGTQLSVL.

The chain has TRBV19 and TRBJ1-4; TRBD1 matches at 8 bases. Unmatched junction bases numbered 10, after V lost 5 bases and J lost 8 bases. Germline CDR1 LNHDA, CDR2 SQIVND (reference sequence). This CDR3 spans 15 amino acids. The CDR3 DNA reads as TGTGCCAGTAGTCCTCGGGCCCAGGGGGCCGAAAAACTGTTTTTT. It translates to CASSPRAQGAEKLFF. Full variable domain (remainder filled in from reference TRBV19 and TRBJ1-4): DGGITQSPKYLFRKEGQNVTLSCEQNLNHDAMYWYRQDPGQGLRLIYYSQIVNDFQKGDIAEGYSVSREKKESFPLTVTSAQKNPTAFYLCASSPRAQGAEKLFFGSGTQLSVL.

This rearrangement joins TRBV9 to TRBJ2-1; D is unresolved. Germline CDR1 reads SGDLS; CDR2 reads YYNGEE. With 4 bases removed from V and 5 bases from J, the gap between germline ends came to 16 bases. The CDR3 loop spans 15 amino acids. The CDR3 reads CASSPAVGLNNEQFF. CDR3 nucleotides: TGTGCCAGCAGCCCCGCGGTCGGGCTGAACAATGAGCAGTTCTTC. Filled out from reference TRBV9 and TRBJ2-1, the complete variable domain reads DSGVTQTPKHLITATGQRVTLRCSPRSGDLSVYWYQQSLDQGLQFLIQYYNGEERAKGNILERFSAQQFPDLHSELNLSSLELGDSALYFCASSPAVGLNNEQFFGPGTRLTVL.

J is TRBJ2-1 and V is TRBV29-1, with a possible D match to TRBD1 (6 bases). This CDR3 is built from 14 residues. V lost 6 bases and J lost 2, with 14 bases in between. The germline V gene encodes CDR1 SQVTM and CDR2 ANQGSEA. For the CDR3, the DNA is TGCAGCGTGGGGGCCACCGTAACCTACAATGAGCAGTTCTTC. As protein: CSVGATVTYNEQFF.

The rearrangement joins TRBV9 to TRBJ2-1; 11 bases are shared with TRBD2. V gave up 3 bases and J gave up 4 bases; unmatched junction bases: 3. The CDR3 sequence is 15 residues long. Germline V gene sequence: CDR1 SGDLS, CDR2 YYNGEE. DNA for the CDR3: TGTGCCAGCAGCGAACGACTAGCGGGGTACAATGAGCAGTTCTTC. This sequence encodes CASSERLAGYNEQFF.